The 17 T cell receptor beta chains below were found in one sample sequenced in a study of technical replicates of blood from a few donors. Assay used: immunoSEQ multiplex PCR; TCRdb lists only in-frame clones, some missing. Of roughly 92,000 clones in the sample, about 95% were seen once. Sequenced input: T cells isolated from PBMCs. The receptor source for this set is a human donor in good health.

The chain uses TRBV4-1 and TRBJ1-2; D is perhaps TRBD1 (5 bases). The CDR3 has 14 amino acids. Germline assignment: CDR1 MGHRA and CDR2 YSYEKL. V lost 3 bases, J lost 2 bases, and 10 bases lay in between. The CDR3: CASSQIDRNYGYTF. In DNA form, the CDR3 reads TGCGCCAGCAGCCAGATAGACAGAAACTATGGCTACACCTTC.

This chain joins TRBV18 and TRBJ1-1, with unresolved D. The V gene lost 1 base and the J gene lost 1 base, with 16 bases spanning the gap. This CDR3 is 17 amino acids long. Germline V lookup: CDR1 KGHSH, CDR2 LQKENI. The CDR3 reads CASSPRRGPLGNTEAFF. In nucleotides, the CDR3 is TGTGCCAGCTCACCACGAAGAGGTCCCCTCGGGAACACTGAAGCTTTCTTT.

The rearrangement uses TRBV4-3 and TRBJ2-2; maybe TRBD1 (5 bases). The V and J ends lost 6 bases and 7 bases respectively, with 15 bases between them. CDR1 and CDR2 from the germline V gene are LGHNA and YSLEER. CDR3 size: 14 residues. CDR3 nucleotides: TGCGCCAGCAGGCCGACAGACCCCATCGGGGAGCTGTTTTTT. Translated: CASRPTDPIGELFF.

This chain uses TRBV7-2 with TRBJ1-2; D is uncertain. The CDR3 runs to 17 residues. Trimming pared 5 bases from V and 0 bases from J, leaving 19 bases between. The germline CDR1 and CDR2 sequences are SGHTA and FQGNSA. The CDR3: CASSPFSGRSANYGYTF. In nucleotides, the CDR3 is TGTGCCAGCAGCCCCTTTAGCGGACGGTCAGCTAACTATGGCTACACCTTC.

The rearrangement joins TRBV27 to TRBJ2-1; the D gene is possibly TRBD2 (5 bases). The CDR3 spans 15 residues. Trimming shortened V by 2 bases and J by 2 bases, and 10 bases separated the two germline ends. Germline V gives CDR1 MNHEY, CDR2 SMNVEV (reference sequence). The CDR3 spells CASSLEGNPYNEQFF. The CDR3 DNA reads TGTGCCAGCAGTTTAGAGGGTAACCCCTACAATGAGCAGTTCTTC.

The J gene is TRBJ2-7, the V gene TRBV9; 7 bases map to TRBD1. The germline gives CDR1 SGDLS, CDR2 YYNGEE. The J segment lost 3 bases and the V segment lost 3 bases, leaving 6 bases of the junction unmatched. The CDR3 length is 14 residues. CDR3 residues: CASSGGQVGYEQYF. CDR3 in DNA: TGTGCCAGCAGCGGTGGACAGGTGGGCTACGAGCAGTACTTC. The whole variable domain, remainder taken from reference TRBV9 and TRBJ2-7, is DSGVTQTPKHLITATGQRVTLRCSPRSGDLSVYWYQQSLDQGLQFLIQYYNGEERAKGNILERFSAQQFPDLHSELNLSSLELGDSALYFCASSGGQVGYEQYFGPGTRLTVT.

The V and J genes are TRBV6-5 and TRBJ2-7; TRBD2 matches 9 bases. CDR3 length: 13 residues. From germline, CDR1 is MNHEY and CDR2 SVGAGI. Trimming at V came to 7 bases and at J to 6 bases, leaving 7 bases not matched to a gene. The DNA of the CDR3 is TGTGCCAGCACCCAGGGACTAGCCGGCGAGCAGTACTTC. Residues: CASTQGLAGEQYF.

V usage is TRBV28 and J usage is TRBJ2-4; TRBD1 matches 10 bases. Germline V gene data show CDR1 as MDHEN and CDR2 as SYDVKM. The junction had 6 bases not matched to a gene; V was cut back by 4 bases and J by 9 bases. The CDR3 spans 14 residues. CDR3 sequence reads: CASSSGTGVGIQYF. CDR3 in DNA: TGTGCCAGCAGTTCCGGGACAGGGGTCGGCATTCAGTACTTC.

This clone was observed many times. This sequence joins TRBV11-3 and TRBJ1-2; TRBD1 matches 7 bases. The CDR3 spans 16 residues. Per the germline V gene, CDR1 is SGHNT and CDR2 is YENEEA. Unmatched junction bases numbered 12, after V lost 4 bases and J lost 4 bases. CDR3 nucleotide sequence: TGTGCCAGCAGCTCCGAGGGGGCCAGGGGAAGCTATGGCTACACCTTC. It codes for CASSSEGARGSYGYTF.

This rearrangement joins TRBV4-2 to TRBJ1-2, with 7 positions matching TRBD1. V lost 3 bases to trimming and J lost 4 bases; unmatched junction nucleotides: 2. This CDR3 region has 13 residues. Germline-derived CDR1 and CDR2 are LGHNA and YNFKEQ. The CDR3 sequence is CASSQDRSYGYTF. CDR3 nucleotides: TGTGCCAGCAGCCAGGACAGGAGCTATGGCTACACCTTC.

CDR3 DNA: TGTGCCAGCAGCTTGACTAGCTACAATGAGCAGTTCTTC. Translated, it gives CASSLTSYNEQFF. The genes are TRBV7-8 and TRBJ2-1; possibly TRBD2 for D (6 bases). This CDR3 region has 13 residues. The germline CDR1 and CDR2 sequences are SGHVS and FQNEAQ. The V and J ends lost 3 bases and 3 bases respectively, with 6 bases between them. Drawing the rest from reference TRBV7-8 and TRBJ2-1, the complete variable domain is GAGVSQSPRYKVAKRGQDVALRCDPISGHVSLFWYQQALGQGPEFLTYFQNEAQLDKSGLPSDRFFAERPEGSVSTLKIQRTQQEDSAVYLCASSLTSYNEQFFGPGTRLTVL.

The chain has TRBV9 and TRBJ2-3; D gene unclear. Looked up from germline, CDR1 is SGDLS and CDR2 is YYNGEE. V was trimmed by 0 bases and J by 0 bases, leaving 8 bases between them. CDR3 size: 15 residues. The DNA for the CDR3 is TGTGCCAGCAGCGTAGGAACAGTGAGCACAGATACGCAGTATTTT. The encoded protein is CASSVGTVSTDTQYF.

V usage is TRBV6-5 and J usage is TRBJ2-7, with a tentative D call TRBD1 (5 bases). Germline V gene lookup returns CDR1 MNHEY and CDR2 SVGAGI. The CDR3 runs to 14 residues. V was clipped by 8 bases and J by 3 bases, with 17 bases between them. CDR3 coding DNA: TGTGCCAGCGTCCCGGCAGGGAAAGACTACGAGCAGTACTTC. Translating gives CASVPAGKDYEQYF.

This chain links TRBV7-6 with TRBJ2-1; D might be TRBD1 (6 bases). CDR3 size: 14 residues. Germline CDR1 reads SGHVS; CDR2 reads FNYEAQ. V was pared by 4 bases and J by 10 bases, with 17 bases between. The CDR3 DNA reads as TGTGCCAGCAGCTCGTCTAGGGGGTTGGGGGAGCAGTTCTTC. It codes for CASSSSRGLGEQFF. The full variable domain, completed using reference TRBV7-6 and TRBJ2-1, is GAGVSQSPRYKVTKRGQDVALRCDPISGHVSLYWYRQALGQGPEFLTYFNYEAQQDKSGLPNDRFSAERPEGSISTLTIQRTEQRDSAMYRCASSSSRGLGEQFFGPGTRLTVL.

The chain is built from TRBV2 and TRBJ2-7; D is undetermined. The CDR3 runs to 12 residues. V was shortened by 8 bases and J by 3 bases, with 11 bases between the two germline ends. The germline V gene has CDR1 SNHLY and CDR2 FYNNEI. The DNA of the CDR3 is TGTGCCAGCTTTAGATACGGCTACGAGCAGTACTTC. Translating it yields CASFRYGYEQYF.

This chain connects TRBV20-1 to TRBJ1-1; D call uncertain. Trimming took 1 base from V and 14 from J, leaving 14 bases between them. CDR1 is DFQATT and CDR2 is SNEGSKA in the germline V gene (reference sequence). The CDR3 sequence is 11 residues long. The CDR3 region is CSARVTAGWFF. The CDR3 nucleotides are TGCAGTGCTAGAGTAACTGCGGGCTGGTTCTTT.

The chain couples TRBV7-9 to TRBJ1-3; possibly TRBD1 for D (6 bases). The length of the CDR3 is 13 residues. Germline V gene lookup returns CDR1 SEHNR and CDR2 FQNEAQ (reference sequence). Deletions cut 6 bases from V and 1 base from J, with 7 bases between. The DNA for the CDR3 is TGTGCCAGCAGAGGACAGTCTGGAAACACCATATATTTT. This encodes CASRGQSGNTIYF.